This T cell receptor (beta chain) was sequenced for a study of blood T cells in healthy people across ages. Using a J-beta primer mix together with a sample-barcoded 5' primer, a second PCR was run for roughly 7 to 12 cycles. TCRdb reanalysed the 5' RACE reads using MiXCR and keeps one entry per CDR3 protein. This sample has hundreds of thousands of distinct CDR3 sequences, with 20% to 30% found just once. A few counts support this clonotype. Trimming removed 5 bases at V and 8 bases at J, with 15 bases between. Germline CDR1 SEHNR, CDR2 FQNEAQ (reference sequence). This CDR3 has 13 amino acids. The data were also submitted as part of a second study, on T cells of mothers and their children.

The receptor comes from a boy younger than 18 in good health. Sequenced input: blood. The V call is TRBV7-9, the J call TRBJ1-2; the D gene is possibly TRBD1 (6 bases). The CDR3 DNA sequence: TGTGCCAGCAGCACAACAGGGAATACCGGCTACACCTTC. Its protein product is CASSTTGNTGYTF.